These T cell receptor beta chains were read from a single sample in a study of blood T cell repertoires in COVID-19. Some clones are missing from TCRdb's copy, which holds only in-frame ones; the method was immunoSEQ multiplex PCR. Of about 120,000 clones in the sample, around 85% were seen once. Sequencing input: peripheral blood. Source of these receptors: a man aged 50 or older with acute or convalescent COVID-19. Both conserved end residues are part of each CDR3. The order of the fields is V gene, clone size, J gene, D gene, CDR3 protein, CDR3 DNA. D genes are given only for firm matches. Not all rows give a size; the values are once, few, many and, for expanded clones, a class.

TRBV6-5	once	TRBJ2-7	TRBD2	CASSYRLAEGYEQYF	TGTGCCAGCAGTTACCGGCTAGCGGAGGGATACGAGCAGTACTTC
TRBV12-3/TRBV12-4	-	TRBJ1-5	-	CASSYRLNQPQHF	TGTGCCAGCAGTTACAGGTTAAATCAGCCCCAGCATTTT
TRBV24-1	-	TRBJ2-5	TRBD1	CATSERTGGQETQYF	TGTGCCACCAGTGAACGGACAGGGGGCCAAGAGACCCAGTACTTC
TRBV10-1	-	TRBJ2-2	-	CASSEGRAVRAGELFF	TGCGCCAGCAGTGAGGGAAGGGCGGTCAGGGCCGGGGAGCTGTTTTTT
TRBV6-5	-	TRBJ1-5	-	CASSYRQGNQPQHF	TGTGCCAGCAGTTACCGGCAGGGCAATCAGCCCCAGCATTTT
TRBV7-6	-	TRBJ2-1	TRBD2	CASSLATSDTAEQFF	TGTGCCAGCAGCTTAGCAACTAGCGATACGGCTGAGCAGTTCTTC
TRBV18	-	TRBJ2-5	TRBD1	CASSAGTGAQETQYF	TGTGCCAGCTCAGCCGGGACAGGGGCACAAGAGACCCAGTACTTC
TRBV7-8	-	TRBJ2-7	TRBD1	CASSSRVTRGYEQYF	TGTGCCAGCAGCTCTAGGGTTACCAGGGGGTACGAGCAGTACTTC
TRBV29-1	-	TRBJ1-1	-	CSVVVQNTEAFF	TGCAGCGTTGTTGTACAGAACACTGAAGCTTTCTTT
TRBV27	-	TRBJ2-1	TRBD2	CASSLSPTSGFSYNEQFF	TGTGCCAGCAGTTTATCCCCCACTAGCGGTTTCTCCTACAATGAGCAGTTCTTC
TRBV7-9	once	TRBJ1-5	-	CASSPGQESQPQHF	TGTGCCAGCAGCCCTGGACAAGAGAGTCAGCCCCAGCATTTT
TRBV11-2	-	TRBJ2-1	-	CASSLGGRGGEQFF	TGTGCCAGCAGCTTAGGAGGTAGGGGTGGTGAGCAGTTCTTC
TRBV10-3	-	TRBJ2-6	-	CAISESVVSGANVLTF	TGTGCCATCAGTGAGTCTGTGGTTAGTGGGGCCAACGTCCTGACTTTC
TRBV6-5	-	TRBJ1-5	-	CASSYRRDKGQPQHF	TGTGCCAGCAGTTATCGCCGGGACAAAGGTCAGCCCCAGCATTTT
TRBV2	few	TRBJ2-3	TRBD1	CASSRDRGADTQYF	TGTGCCAGCAGTCGGGACAGGGGGGCAGATACGCAGTATTTT
TRBV28	once	TRBJ2-2	-	CASSSGQTSGELFF	TGTGCCAGCAGTTCGGGACAGACTAGTGGGGAGCTGTTTTTT
TRBV16	-	TRBJ1-2	TRBD1	CASTEGQGAFGGYTF	TGTGCCAGCACCGAGGGGCAGGGGGCTTTCGGTGGCTACACCTTC
TRBV28	-	TRBJ2-2	TRBD1	CASRSGQGVTGELFF	TGTGCCAGCAGGTCCGGACAGGGGGTTACCGGGGAGCTGTTTTTT
TRBV5-1	-	TRBJ2-7	-	CASSLVGSGAYEQYF	TGCGCCAGCAGCTTGGTAGGTAGCGGAGCCTACGAGCAGTACTTC
TRBV5-4	-	TRBJ2-6	-	CASSLASSSGANVLTF	TGTGCCAGCAGCTTGGCCTCCTCCTCTGGGGCCAACGTCCTGACTTTC
TRBV6-6	few	TRBJ2-5	TRBD2	CATSLTSGVALGETQYF	TGTGCCACCAGTCTGACTAGCGGGGTTGCCCTAGGGGAGACCCAGTACTTC
TRBV9	-	TRBJ2-7	TRBD2	CASSPNARTRNLYEQYF	TGTGCCAGCAGCCCAAATGCCAGGACTAGAAACCTTTACGAGCAGTACTTC
TRBV23-1	-	TRBJ1-5	-	CASSQSWGGESNQPQHF	TGCGCCAGCAGTCAATCGTGGGGCGGCGAAAGCAATCAGCCCCAGCATTTT
TRBV6-6	once	TRBJ1-6	TRBD1	CASSRRRETGAEGINSPLHF	TGTGCCAGCAGTCGACGTCGGGAAACAGGGGCCGAGGGGATTAATTCACCCCTCCACTTT
TRBV9	-	TRBJ2-1	-	CASSVGTLSYNEQFF	TGTGCCAGCAGCGTGGGGACACTCTCCTACAATGAGCAGTTCTTC
TRBV15	few	TRBJ2-5	-	CATSREVGGWETQYF	TGTGCCACCAGCAGAGAAGTAGGGGGATGGGAGACCCAGTACTTC
TRBV5-1	-	TRBJ2-1	-	CASSLAGVRTLSYNEQFF	TGCGCCAGCAGCTTGGCTGGGGTTCGGACACTCTCCTACAATGAGCAGTTCTTC
TRBV2	-	TRBJ2-5	TRBD1	CASSWDRGPQETQYF	TGTGCCAGCAGTTGGGACAGGGGGCCCCAAGAGACCCAGTACTTC
TRBV7-8	-	TRBJ2-3	TRBD2	CASSLPGLAGPSSTDTQYF	TGTGCCAGCAGCTTACCGGGGCTAGCGGGGCCCTCTAGCACAGATACGCAGTATTTT
TRBV29-1	-	TRBJ2-7	TRBD1	CSVEDGDRGYEQYF	TGCAGCGTTGAAGATGGAGACAGGGGCTACGAGCAGTACTTC
TRBV20-1	-	TRBJ1-3	-	CSASRGNTIYF	TGCAGTGCTAGCCGTGGAAACACCATATATTTT
TRBV7-6	-	TRBJ2-1	TRBD2	CASSSGSNEQFF	TGTGCCAGCAGTAGCGGGAGCAATGAGCAGTTCTTC
TRBV5-1	-	TRBJ2-2	TRBD1	CASSPGTGLVTGELFF	TGCGCCAGCAGCCCTGGGACAGGGCTGGTCACCGGGGAGCTGTTTTTT
TRBV7-9	-	TRBJ1-6	-	CASSTYRVGDSPLHF	TGTGCCAGCAGCACATACAGGGTCGGGGATTCACCCCTCCACTTT
TRBV28	-	TRBJ1-3	TRBD1	CASSLLQGNTGNTIYF	TGTGCCAGCAGTTTATTACAGGGGAATACTGGAAACACCATATATTTT
TRBV7-9	few	TRBJ2-7	TRBD2	CASSFLAGASYEQYF	TGTGCCAGCAGCTTTCTAGCGGGGGCCTCCTACGAGCAGTACTTC
TRBV11-2	-	TRBJ1-1	TRBD1	CASSLASGGEAFF	TGTGCCAGCAGCTTAGCATCAGGGGGTGAAGCTTTCTTT
TRBV10-2	-	TRBJ1-1	-	CASSEGEAFF	TGCGCCAGCAGTGAGGGCGAAGCTTTCTTT
TRBV27	-	TRBJ2-7	-	CASSLRQGPNYEQYF	TGTGCCAGCAGTTTAAGGCAGGGCCCTAACTACGAGCAGTACTTC
TRBV5-1	-	TRBJ1-1	TRBD1	CASSFEGQGTEAFF	TGCGCCAGCAGCTTTGAGGGACAGGGGACTGAAGCTTTCTTT
TRBV19	-	TRBJ1-1	TRBD1	CASSLTGEAEAFF	TGTGCCAGTAGTCTCACAGGGGAAGCCGAAGCTTTCTTT
TRBV27	-	TRBJ1-1	-	CASSLAGEGGTEAFF	TGTGCCAGCAGTTTAGCCGGGGAAGGAGGCACTGAAGCTTTCTTT
TRBV19	-	TRBJ2-5	TRBD2	CASSYSGGAQTQYF	TGTGCCAGTAGTTACAGCGGGGGGGCCCAGACCCAGTACTTC
TRBV7-3	-	TRBJ2-1	TRBD2	CASSPPPGLAGVNEQFF	TGTGCCAGCAGCCCACCCCCGGGACTAGCGGGAGTTAATGAGCAGTTCTTC
TRBV7-8	-	TRBJ1-5	-	CASSLNTRQPQHF	TGTGCCAGCAGCTTAAATACTAGGCAGCCCCAGCATTTT
TRBV6-5	-	TRBJ1-1	TRBD1	CASSYGGQGLTEAFF	TGTGCCAGCAGTTACGGGGGACAGGGGTTAACTGAAGCTTTCTTT
TRBV7-9	-	TRBJ2-7	TRBD1	CASSLGQGGEQYF	TGTGCCAGCAGCCTTGGACAGGGTGGCGAGCAGTACTTC
TRBV5-1	-	TRBJ1-4	-	CASSLDGSGTNEKLFF	TGCGCCAGCAGCTTGGATGGGTCGGGAACTAATGAAAAACTGTTTTTT
TRBV5-8	-	TRBJ2-3	-	CASSRPAGSNTQYF	TGTGCCAGCAGCCGCCCCGCGGGGTCCAATACGCAGTATTTT
TRBV5-1	-	TRBJ2-1	TRBD2	CASSWGLAGGYNEQFF	TGCGCCAGCAGCTGGGGACTAGCGGGAGGATACAATGAGCAGTTCTTC
TRBV28	-	TRBJ2-2	-	CASTRGSGNTGELFF	TGTGCCAGCACCCGGGGTAGCGGGAACACCGGGGAGCTGTTTTTT
TRBV7-2	-	TRBJ2-7	-	CASSLAVEYEQYF	TGTGCCAGCAGCTTAGCGGTAGAATACGAGCAGTACTTC
TRBV6-2/TRBV6-3	-	TRBJ2-5	TRBD2	CASSYSTEEAGDQETQYF	TGTGCCAGCAGTTACTCGACAGAGGAGGCGGGGGACCAAGAGACCCAGTACTTC
TRBV27	many	TRBJ2-7	-	CASSSGETRGTSNYEQYF	TGTGCCAGCAGTTCGGGAGAAACTCGCGGGACTTCAAACTACGAGCAGTACTTC